This T cell receptor (beta chain) was obtained from a study of PD-1 blockade in classical Hodgkin lymphoma. Whole-study findings and limits: There remain no defined causes for the repertoire differences, which possibly reflect disease activity or prior therapy. TCR diversity rose significantly by C4D1 in CD4+ but not CD8+ cells. Those patients who began receiving nivolumab less than 1 year after ASCT had lower diversity, and they were excluded.

No patient escaped relapse after autologous stem cell transplantation, and brentuximab vedotin exposure varied. Complete response, partial response or progressive disease constituted the best response categories observed. Clones were sequenced by immunoSEQ multiplex PCR, and TCRdb holds only the in-frame ones, with some missing. This repertoire shows 20,000 to 30,000 clones, approximately 80% found once; its top ten account for about 20%. This clone was seen only a few times. Its antigen is currently unknown. This CDR3 has 15 residues. The germline V gene has CDR1 SGHRS and CDR2 YFSETQ. Trimming took 1 base from V and 2 from J, leaving 12 bases between them.

V is TRBV5-1 and J is TRBJ1-2; D gene uncertain. The sequencing here drew on peripheral blood mononuclear cells (PBMCs), taken before the second cycle of nivolumab. The TCR sequence derives from a human donor with classical Hodgkin lymphoma. The CDR3 DNA is TGCGCCAGCAGCTTGCAGGAAGGGAAGAACTATGGCTACACCTTC. Translating it yields CASSLQEGKNYGYTF.